The entry below describes one TCR beta chain. The antigen is not known. This specimen comes from a study of CD8 T cells in ankylosing spondylitis. Findings and caveats of the study: Disease-associated clones were CD8+ and fairly uncommon in peripheral blood. In ankylosing spondylitis blood, a motif of seven to nine highly homologous TCR beta variants appeared characteristic.

Trimming took off 3 bases at V and 3 bases at J, with 18 bases between the two ends. Germline lookup yields CDR1 LGHDT and CDR2 YNNKEL (reference sequence). This CDR3 comprises 16 residues. One entry per CDR3 protein results from TCRdb running MiXCR on the 5' RACE reads. The data hold a few hundred thousand distinct CDR3 sequences, with around 24% observed a single time. Sequencing was performed on blood, either unsorted or a sorted T cell fraction (not recorded which). V and J are TRBV3-1 and TRBJ2-7; D may match TRBD1 or TRBD2 (5 bases each). The receptor comes from a male donor with ankylosing spondylitis. CDR3 loop: CASSQGPGTDGYEQYF. The CDR3 DNA follows: TGTGCCAGCAGCCAGGGGCCCGGGACCGATGGCTACGAGCAGTACTTC.